The 12 T cell receptor beta chains below come from one sample, sequenced in a study of identifying expanded T cells in peripheral blood (dated by TCRdb to the late 2010s). Libraries were constructed by the immunoSEQ multiplex PCR assay. TCRdb carries this immuneACCESS record with in-frame sequences only. Its versions omit some clonotypes, under half of them owing to an unresolved V gene in the studies checked, with the rest unexplained. This sample is represented by tens of thousands of clones; 65% to 85% of them were singletons. The leading ten clones occupy roughly a fifth of the sample. Sequencing was performed on blood. The receptors shown here come from a person aged 18 to 75 in good health.

The CDR3 protein is CASSPRTDTQYF. The CDR3 nucleotides are TGTGCCAGCTCACCCCGCACAGATACGCAGTATTTT. The gene calls are TRBV18 and TRBJ2-3; D remains ambiguous. The CDR3 runs 12 residues. The germline V gene encodes CDR1 KGHSH and CDR2 LQKENI. Trimming shortened V by 3 bases and J by 1 base, and 2 bases separated the two germline ends.

This sequence joins TRBV9 and TRBJ2-2, with TRBD2 identical over 15 bases. The trim removed 3 bases at V and 3 bases at J, leaving 12 bases unmatched. Germline values: CDR1 SGDLS, CDR2 YYNGEE. This CDR3 contains 20 residues. CDR3 sequence reads: CASSEGGRGLAGGYTGELFF. The CDR3 DNA reads as TGTGCCAGCAGCGAAGGGGGTAGGGGACTAGCGGGAGGATACACCGGGGAGCTGTTTTTT.

The chain has TRBV19 and TRBJ2-7; the D is unclear. The length of the CDR3 is 14 residues. V lost 5 bases and J lost 2, with 13 bases in between. CDR1 and CDR2 from the germline V gene are LNHDA and SQIVND (reference sequence). The DNA for the CDR3 is TGTGCCAGTAGTGATGGACGGATGACCTACGAGCAGTACTTC. Its translation is CASSDGRMTYEQYF.

The CDR3 DNA sequence: TGTGCCAGCAGCTTTTCCGGGGTTCTTTCGCGCTACACCTTC. This sequence encodes CASSFSGVLSRYTF. The chain has TRBV27 and TRBJ1-2; the D is unclear. The CDR3 length is 14 residues. CDR1 and CDR2 (germline): MNHEY, SMNVEV (reference sequence). Trimming stripped 6 bases from V and 9 bases from J, with 20 bases between.

The chain couples TRBV28 to TRBJ1-5; D gene unclear. CDR1 is MDHEN, CDR2 SYDVKM, per germline. V lost 7 bases, J lost 2 bases, and 12 bases lay in between. The CDR3 is 14 residues long. CDR3 residues: CASTGREGNQPQHF. CDR3 DNA sequence: TGTGCCAGCACTGGCAGAGAGGGCAATCAGCCCCAGCATTTT.

V usage is TRBV5-5 and J usage is TRBJ2-1; D ambiguous. Deletions cut 0 bases from V and 8 bases from J, with 6 bases between. CDR3 size: 12 residues. CDR1 and CDR2 from the germline V gene are SGHKS and YYEKEE (reference sequence). CDR3 in amino acids: CASSLVLDEQFF. The CDR3 bases are TGTGCCAGCAGCTTGGTGCTGGATGAGCAGTTCTTC.

This clone has more than one count but fewer than ten. This chain joins TRBV7-2 and TRBJ2-3, with 10 bases lining up with TRBD2. The CDR3 is made up of 14 amino acids. Germline V gene sequence: CDR1 SGHTA, CDR2 FQGNSA. V lost 1 base and J lost 8; bases outside the gene matches: 3. The DNA of the CDR3 is TGTGCCAGCAGCTTAGTGGAGCGGGAGGGTACGCAGTATTTT. It yields the protein CASSLVEREGTQYF.

J is TRBJ2-3 and V is TRBV7-2; TRBD2 matches 12 bases. CDR1 and CDR2 (germline): SGHTA, FQGNSA. V dropped 2 bases and J dropped 1; count of bases not matched to a gene: 10. The CDR3 runs 19 residues. CDR3 residues: CASSLPWLAGGHGTDTQYF. The CDR3 nucleotides are TGTGCCAGCAGCTTACCCTGGCTAGCGGGAGGGCATGGCACAGATACGCAGTATTTT. Filled out from reference TRBV7-2 and TRBJ2-3, the complete variable domain reads GAGVSQSPSNKVTEKGKDVELRCDPISGHTALYWYRQSLGQGLEFLIYFQGNSAPDKSGLPSDRFSAERTGGSVSTLTIQRTQQEDSAVYLCASSLPWLAGGHGTDTQYFGPGTRLTVL.

The CDR3 loop is CASSLGPGTGDSGANVLTF. The CDR3 DNA is TGTGCCAGCAGCTTAGGGCCCGGGACAGGAGACTCTGGGGCCAACGTCCTGACTTTC. This chain joins TRBV7-9 and TRBJ2-6, with 8 positions matching TRBD1. The CDR3 has 19 amino acids. Germline loops: CDR1 SEHNR, CDR2 FQNEAQ (reference sequence). Trimming cost V 1 base and J 0 bases; bases outside gene matches: 8.

V is TRBV14 and J is TRBJ1-2, with D possibly TRBD1 on 6 matching bases. Trimming took 2 bases from V and 4 from J, leaving 17 bases between them. Germline V gives CDR1 SGHDN, CDR2 FVKESK. This CDR3 has 16 residues. CDR3 region: CASSQTSYREGYGYTF. CDR3 bases: TGTGCCAGCAGCCAAACCTCATACAGGGAAGGCTATGGCTACACCTTC.

This chain links TRBV18 with TRBJ1-2; D remains unclear. This CDR3 is 17 amino acids long. Germline CDR1 KGHSH, CDR2 LQKENI. Trimming left V 3 bases short and J 6 bases short, with 23 bases between. CDR3 in DNA: TGTGCCAGCTCACCGAGTGGGTCGGGGATTGGTCGGGATGGCTACACCTTC. This encodes CASSPSGSGIGRDGYTF.

Regarding this clone: The junction shows a germline mismatch at one end, possibly a read error. J is TRBJ2-7 and V is TRBV7-7; D tentatively reads TRBD1 or TRBD2 (5 bases each). Germline values: CDR1 SSHAT, CDR2 FNYEAQ (reference sequence). The CDR3 has 15 residues. The CDR3 DNA follows: TGTGCTAGCAGCTTAGGGGTACGAGGGGACTACGAGCAGTACTTC. Translation: CASSLGVRGDYEQYF.